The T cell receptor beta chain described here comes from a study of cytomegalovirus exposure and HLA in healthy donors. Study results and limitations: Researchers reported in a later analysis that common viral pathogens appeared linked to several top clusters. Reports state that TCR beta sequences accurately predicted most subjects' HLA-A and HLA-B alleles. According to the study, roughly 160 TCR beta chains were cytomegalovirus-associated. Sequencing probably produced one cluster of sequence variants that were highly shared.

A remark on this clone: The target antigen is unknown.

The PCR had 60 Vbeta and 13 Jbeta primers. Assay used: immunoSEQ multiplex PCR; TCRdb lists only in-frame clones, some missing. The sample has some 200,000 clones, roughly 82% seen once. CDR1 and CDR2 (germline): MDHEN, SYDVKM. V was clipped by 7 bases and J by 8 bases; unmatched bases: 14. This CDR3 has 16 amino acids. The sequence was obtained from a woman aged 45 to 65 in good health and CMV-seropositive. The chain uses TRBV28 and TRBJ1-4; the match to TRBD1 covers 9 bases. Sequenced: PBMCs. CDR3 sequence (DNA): TGTGCCAGCACCGTTCCCCGGGGACAGGGTGTAGAAAAACTGTTTTTT. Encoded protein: CASTVPRGQGVEKLFF.